This paragraph reports one T cell receptor beta chain. What it recognizes is unknown. The data derive from a study of T-cell memory formation after mild COVID-19. Whole-study context: Largely, TCR clusters stayed within a single donor.

General observations from the study: Confirmation was lacking for SARS-CoV-2 specificity of second-wave clones that peaked on day 37.

From 5'RACE with constant-segment primers came TCR alpha and TCR beta cDNA libraries that carried sample barcodes and UMIs. TCRdb called the 5' RACE reads again in MiXCR, with one record for every CDR3 protein. Among around 340,000 distinct CDR3 sequences listed, over 20% were seen once. This TCR was recovered from an adult woman who had mild COVID-19 (a few samples of this study predate the infection). Cell type and time point are not known. Sequencing was carried out using PBMCs or a T cell subset sorted from them (not recorded which).

The CDR3 loop is CASRRRDRDDGNQPQHF. CDR3 DNA: TGTGCCAGCAGGAGGCGGGACAGGGACGATGGCAATCAGCCCCAGCATTTT. This chain uses TRBV7-6 with TRBJ1-5; 9 bases are shared with TRBD1. The CDR3 is 17 amino acids. Trimming took 6 bases from V and 2 from J; bases not matched to a gene: 11. Per germline, CDR1 SGHVS and CDR2 FNYEAQ.